The 16 T cell receptor beta chains given below trace back to one sample, sequenced in a study of blood T cell repertoires in COVID-19 (TCRdb year 2020). The library was prepared using the immunoSEQ multiplex PCR assay. TCRdb's version of the immuneACCESS table is confined to in-frame rearrangements and falls short of the full clone set. An unresolved V gene accounts for under half of the shortfall where checked; the remainder is of unknown origin. The table for this sample lists fewer than 250,000 clones; approximately 83% of them were counted only once. 2% to 3% of the sample goes to the ten largest clones. Sequencing used peripheral blood. These receptors originate from a woman aged 40 to 50 with active or convalescent COVID-19.

The V gene is TRBV2, the J gene TRBJ2-7; the match to TRBD2 covers 10 bases. Losses at the gene ends were 8 bases for V and 6 bases for J; bases not matched to a gene: 13. This CDR3 has 15 amino acids. The germline V gene encodes CDR1 SNHLY and CDR2 FYNNEI. The CDR3 is CASEWSLAGVSEQYF. CDR3 bases: TGTGCCAGCGAGTGGAGCCTAGCGGGAGTATCCGAGCAGTACTTC.

The chain is built from TRBV5-6 and TRBJ2-6; D possibly corresponds to TRBD2 (6 bases). Germline-derived CDR1 and CDR2 are SGHDT and YYEEEE. V was clipped by 7 bases and J by 0 bases, with 8 bases between them. The CDR3 consists of 14 residues. The CDR3 region has the DNA TGTGCCAGCGCGACTAGCTCTGGGGCCAACGTCCTGACTTTC. This sequence encodes CASATSSGANVLTF.

The chain recombines TRBV7-9 with TRBJ1-2, with no clear D. Germline lookup yields CDR1 SEHNR and CDR2 FQNEAQ (reference sequence). The CDR3 is 15 residues long. V was cut by 5 bases and J by 7 bases, with 20 bases left in between. CDR3 in DNA: TGTGCCAGCAGCCCTGCTGGACCGGGAGTGGGTGGCTACACCTTC. It specifies CASSPAGPGVGGYTF.

The chain couples TRBV27 to TRBJ1-2; D call uncertain. Germline CDR1 MNHEY, CDR2 SMNVEV (reference sequence). Trimming took off 3 bases at V and 4 bases at J, with 9 bases between the two ends. CDR3 length equals 13 residues. CDR3 sequence reads: CASSFRSSYGYTF. For the CDR3, the DNA is TGTGCCAGCAGTTTTCGCAGTTCCTATGGCTACACCTTC.

V and J are TRBV19 and TRBJ1-4, with TRBD1 matching over 7 bases. The junction had 13 bases not matched to a gene; V was cut back by 1 base and J by 5 bases. The CDR3 is 18 amino acids. Germline V lookup: CDR1 LNHDA, CDR2 SQIVND (reference sequence). CDR3 residues: CASSIGGWEQGRNEKLFF. In DNA form, the CDR3 reads TGTGCCAGTAGTATAGGAGGATGGGAACAGGGGAGAAATGAAAAACTGTTTTTT.

This sequence joins TRBV7-9 and TRBJ2-3, with 14 bases that match TRBD2. Germline V gene sequence: CDR1 SEHNR, CDR2 FQNEAQ (reference sequence). This CDR3 comprises 16 residues. J was trimmed by 2 bases and V by 5 bases; bases with no gene match: 3. DNA for the CDR3: TGTGCCAGCAGCCGACTAGCGGGGGGGTTCACAGATACGCAGTATTTT. Residues: CASSRLAGGFTDTQYF.

The chain recombines TRBV3-1 (or the pseudogene TRBV3-2) with TRBJ1-6; no clear D. CDR3 length: 14 amino acids. In germline, CDR1 is LGHDT, CDR2 YNNKEL (reference sequence). Trimming cost V 4 bases and J 6 bases, with 10 bases left between them. CDR3 loop: CASSREQSNSPLHF. Here the CDR3 DNA reads TGTGCCAGCAGCCGAGAGCAGTCTAATTCACCCCTCCACTTT.

The V and J genes are TRBV18 and TRBJ1-2, with 10 bases identical to TRBD1. Germline V gene lookup returns CDR1 KGHSH and CDR2 LQKENI. Trimming at V came to 4 bases and at J to 3 bases, leaving 5 bases not matched to a gene. The CDR3 spans 15 residues. The DNA for the CDR3 is TGTGCCAGCTCACTAGGGACAGGGGATGACTATGGCTACACCTTC. This encodes CASSLGTGDDYGYTF. Combining the CDR3 with reference TRBV18 and TRBJ1-2 gives the whole variable domain NAGVMQNPRHLVRRRGQEARLRCSPMKGHSHVYWYRQLPEEGLKFMVYLQKENIIDESGMPKERFSAEFPKEGPSILRIQQVVRGDSAAYFCASSLGTGDDYGYTFGSGTRLTVV.

V gene TRBV6-6 combines with J gene TRBJ1-1; D possibly corresponds to TRBD1 (5 bases). Trimming stripped 7 bases from V and 3 bases from J, with 15 bases between. CDR1 is MNHNY and CDR2 is SVGAGI in the germline V gene (reference sequence). CDR3 length: 14 amino acids. This CDR3 reads CASIQGALHTEAFF. The CDR3 DNA reads as TGTGCCAGCATCCAAGGGGCCTTGCACACTGAAGCTTTCTTT.

This clone was seen more than once but under ten times. The chain links TRBV5-1 to TRBJ1-4; D gene unclear. The CDR3 totals 16 residues. The V end was cut by 0 bases, the J end by 5 bases, with 14 bases between. The germline V gene encodes CDR1 SGHRS and CDR2 YFSETQ. CDR3 in amino acids: CASSLASAGQNEKLFF. CDR3 sequence (DNA): TGCGCCAGCAGCTTGGCATCGGCAGGCCAGAATGAAAAACTGTTTTTT. Drawing the rest from reference TRBV5-1 and TRBJ1-4, the complete variable domain is KAGVTQTPRYLIKTRGQQVTLSCSPISGHRSVSWYQQTPGQGLQFLFEYFSETQRNKGNFPGRFSGRQFSNSRSEMNVSTLELGDSALYLCASSLASAGQNEKLFFGSGTQLSVL.

The chain links TRBV11-2 to TRBJ2-6; D not resolved. V was clipped by 4 bases and J by 0 bases, with 13 bases between them. Per germline, CDR1 SGHAT and CDR2 FQNNGV. CDR3 length equals 17 residues. The chain's CDR3 is CASSSYPASSGANVLTF. In nucleotides, the CDR3 is TGTGCCAGCAGCTCTTACCCAGCTAGCTCTGGGGCCAACGTCCTGACTTTC.

The CDR3 DNA is TGTGCCTGGAGTCTCGGGGTTCCGGGCACTGAAGCTTTCTTT. Its protein is CAWSLGVPGTEAFF. The gene calls are TRBV30 and TRBJ1-1, with D unresolved. The CDR3 is 14 amino acids. Trimming stripped 2 bases from V and 4 bases from J, with 14 bases between. The germline gives CDR1 GTSNPN, CDR2 SVGIG (reference sequence).

This rearrangement joins TRBV5-1 to TRBJ1-1; no definite D call. From germline, CDR1 is SGHRS and CDR2 YFSETQ. The CDR3 is 16 residues long. With 1 base removed from V and 5 bases from J, the gap between germline ends came to 18 bases. CDR3 coding DNA: TGCGCCAGCAGCTTGACTGTTTCGGTGAGAGGGACTGAAGCTTTCTTT. Translated: CASSLTVSVRGTEAFF.

V gene TRBV4-2 combines with J gene TRBJ1-2; D perhaps matches TRBD1 (6 bases). V was shortened by 2 bases and J by 5 bases, with 15 bases between the two germline ends. The germline gives CDR1 LGHNA, CDR2 YNFKEQ. This CDR3 has 15 amino acids. CDR3 protein: CASSQPGTRSYGYTF. CDR3 bases: TGTGCCAGCAGCCAACCCGGGACACGAAGTTATGGCTACACCTTC.

The J gene is TRBJ1-2, the V gene TRBV24-1, with 9 bases that match TRBD1. V lost 6 bases to trimming and J lost 3 bases; unmatched junction nucleotides: 10. From germline, CDR1 is KGHDR and CDR2 SFDVKD. This CDR3 spans 16 amino acids. The DNA for the CDR3 is TGTGCCACCAGTCAACAGTCGACAGGGGGTGACTATGGCTACACCTTC. Translated, it gives CATSQQSTGGDYGYTF.

The gene calls are TRBV5-1 and TRBJ1-1, with TRBD1 as a possible D gene (5 bases). This CDR3 has 15 amino acids. The V end lost 4 bases, the J end lost 1 base, and 14 bases lay between the germline ends. From germline, CDR1 is SGHRS and CDR2 YFSETQ. The CDR3 nucleotides are TGCGCCAGCAGCACCCAGGGTGTTCGGAACACTGAAGCTTTCTTT. Protein sequence: CASSTQGVRNTEAFF.